The present entry profiles one T cell receptor (beta chain) with its context. The CDR3 has 14 amino acids. Germline values: CDR1 MDHEN, CDR2 SYDVKM. Trimming shortened V by 5 bases and J by 5 bases, and 15 bases separated the two germline ends. The entry originates in a study of blood T cell repertoires in COVID-19. Study background: Collection of acute and convalescent COVID-19 samples took place in the United States, Italy and Spain.

Authors' processing steps: The assay estimated nucleated cells by amplifying reference gene primers. The method was immunoSEQ multiplex PCR; TCRdb's version includes in-frame clones alone and lacks a portion of them. The D gene and trimming were derived from the DNA, and the V and J assignments and clone size from that table. Among roughly 180,000 clones listed, about 80% were seen once. The TCR comes from a woman between 45 and 65 years old with active or convalescent COVID-19. What was sequenced was peripheral blood. This chain uses TRBV28 with TRBJ2-5, with D possibly being TRBD2 (5 bases). The CDR3 reads CASSQALSGETQYF. DNA of the CDR3: TGTGCCAGCAGTCAGGCCTTATCGGGGGAGACCCAGTACTTC.